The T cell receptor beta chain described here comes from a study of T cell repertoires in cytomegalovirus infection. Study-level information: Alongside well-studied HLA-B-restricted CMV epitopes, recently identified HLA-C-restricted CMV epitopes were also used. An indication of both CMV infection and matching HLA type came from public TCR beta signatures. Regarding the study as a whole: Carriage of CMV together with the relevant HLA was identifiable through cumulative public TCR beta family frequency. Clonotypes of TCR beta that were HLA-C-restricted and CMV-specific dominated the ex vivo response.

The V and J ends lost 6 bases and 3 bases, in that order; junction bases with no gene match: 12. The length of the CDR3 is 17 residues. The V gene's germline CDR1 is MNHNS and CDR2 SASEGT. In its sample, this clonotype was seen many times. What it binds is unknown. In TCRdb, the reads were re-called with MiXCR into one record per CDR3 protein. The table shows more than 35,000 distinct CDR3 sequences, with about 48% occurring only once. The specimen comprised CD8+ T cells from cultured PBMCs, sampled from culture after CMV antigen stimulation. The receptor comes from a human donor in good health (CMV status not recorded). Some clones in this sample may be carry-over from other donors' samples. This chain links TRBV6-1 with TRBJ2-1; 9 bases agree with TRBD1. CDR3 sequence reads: CASSAVTGGVNYNEQFF. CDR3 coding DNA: TGTGCCAGCAGCGCCGTCACAGGGGGCGTCAACTACAATGAGCAGTTCTTC.